This TCR beta chain was captured by sequencing in a study of T-cell reconstitution after alpha-beta-depleted transplantation in children. Findings and limits, study-wide: Roughly two months post-transplant, alpha-beta T cells reportedly originated from several hundred graft clones that had expanded. T-cell numbers and diversity, one year after transplant, stemmed largely from T cells that were newly produced.

CDR1 and CDR2 from the germline V gene are SQVTM and ANQGSEA. V was shortened by 3 bases and J by 0 bases, with 14 bases between the two germline ends. The CDR3 extends over 15 amino acids. The TCRbeta library was prepared with unique molecular identifiers. TCRdb processed the PCR reads anew with MiXCR; each CDR3 protein has one entry. In the table there are about 97,000 distinct CDR3 sequences, 7% to 8% of which are singletons. The sample holds many counts of this clonotype. The antigen is not known. The material was PBMCs, obtained before TCRalphabeta/CD19-depleted stem cell transplant. The TCR sequence derives from a boy between 2 and 10 years old with acute lymphoblastic leukemia, due to receive a stem cell transplant. V usage is TRBV29-1 and J usage is TRBJ1-1; D perhaps matches TRBD1 (5 bases). The CDR3 loop reads CSVDFVTEVNTEAFF. In DNA form, the CDR3 reads TGCAGCGTTGATTTCGTGACAGAGGTGAACACTGAAGCTTTCTTT.